These T cell receptor beta chains were read from a single sample in a study of OX40 agonist ivuxolimab in advanced cancers. Clones were sequenced by immunoSEQ multiplex PCR, and TCRdb holds only the in-frame ones, with some missing. The sample has 60,000 to 95,000 clones, 90% seen once. Sequenced here: CD4+ or CD8+ T cells sorted from blood, sampled in a trial of the OX40 agonist ivuxolimab. The receptors were gathered from an adult with an advanced solid tumor such as melanoma, head and neck, liver or kidney cancer. Both conserved end residues are part of each CDR3. Fields, in order: D gene, J gene, V gene, clone size, CDR3 protein, CDR3 DNA. A D gene is named only where the DNA matches it firmly. Only part of the rows carry a size: once, few, many, or a class if the clone is expanded.

TRBD1,TRBJ1-5,TRBV19,.,CASSGQGAVQPQHF,TGTGCCAGTAGTGGGCAGGGGGCTGTGCAGCCCCAGCATTTT
TRBD2,TRBJ2-5,TRBV5-4,.,CASSPNPGLAGETQYF,TGTGCCAGCAGCCCCAATCCGGGACTAGCGGGTGAGACCCAGTACTTC
TRBD2,TRBJ2-7,TRBV9,.,CASSVTGGSYEQYF,TGTGCCAGCAGCGTGACGGGAGGGTCCTACGAGCAGTACTTC
TRBD1,TRBJ2-2,TRBV23-1,.,CASRTGTENTGELFF,TGCGCCAGCAGAACCGGGACAGAGAACACCGGGGAGCTGTTTTTT
.,TRBJ2-5,TRBV9,.,CASSVQRTAQETQYF,TGTGCCAGCAGCGTCCAACGGACGGCACAAGAGACCCAGTACTTC
.,TRBJ2-5,TRBV9,.,CASSPRSPLETQYF,TGTGCCAGCAGCCCCCGTAGTCCACTAGAGACCCAGTACTTC
.,TRBJ1-1,TRBV28,.,CATQSGMNTEAFF,TGTGCCACTCAATCCGGGATGAACACTGAAGCTTTCTTT
.,TRBJ1-3,TRBV2,few,CASSEGGRGNTIYF,TGTGCCAGCAGTGAAGGTGGTCGCGGAAACACCATATATTTT
TRBD1,TRBJ2-7,TRBV5-1,once,CASSLVARTGGDEQYF,TGCGCCAGCAGCTTGGTCGCCCGGACAGGGGGCGACGAGCAGTACTTC
.,TRBJ2-1,TRBV7-5,.,CVRSFSKNPPRQFF,TGTGTCAGAAGCTTTTCCAAGAACCCTCCGCGGCAGTTCTTC
TRBD2,TRBJ2-3,TRBV5-1,once,CASTSTSGGATSTDTQYF,TGCGCCAGCACGTCCACTAGCGGGGGGGCTACTAGCACAGATACGCAGTATTTT
TRBD1,TRBJ2-7,TRBV6-6,.,CASSLGQGYEQYF,TGTGCCAGCAGCCTGGGACAGGGCTACGAGCAGTACTTC
TRBD1,TRBJ1-1,TRBV28,.,CASSFPGTGTAFF,TGTGCCAGCAGTTTTCCCGGGACAGGGACAGCTTTCTTT
TRBD1,TRBJ1-6,TRBV27,.,CASSFTTGANSPLHF,TGTGCCAGCAGTTTCACGACAGGGGCTAATTCACCCCTCCACTTT
.,TRBJ1-5,TRBV10-3,.,CAIGETRDTNQPQHF,TGTGCCATCGGAGAGACCCGGGACACCAATCAGCCCCAGCATTTT
TRBD2,TRBJ2-5,TRBV30,.,CAWSATPGLAGGRLETQYF,TGTGCCTGGAGCGCAACTCCGGGACTAGCGGGGGGGCGTCTGGAGACCCAGTACTTC
TRBD1,TRBJ2-1,TRBV5-1,.,CASSLAQGAGYEQFF,TGCGCCAGCAGCTTGGCCCAGGGGGCGGGCTATGAGCAGTTCTTC
TRBD1,TRBJ2-7,TRBV6-5,once,CASSKYGQGAYEQYF,TGTGCCAGCAGTAAATACGGACAGGGGGCTTACGAGCAGTACTTC
.,TRBJ1-2,TRBV30,.,CAWTGTRPNYGYTF,TGTGCCTGGACCGGGACCCGGCCAAACTATGGCTACACCTTC
.,TRBJ1-1,TRBV19,.,CVARGPPSLNTEAFF,TGTGTCGCCAGGGGACCTCCTTCCCTGAACACTGAAGCTTTCTTT
.,TRBJ2-7,TRBV21-1,few,CASSKASGAVQYF,TGTGCCAGCAGCAAAGCCTCAGGGGCCGTGCAGTACTTC
.,TRBJ2-3,TRBV19,.,CASSIRGTDTQYF,TGTGCCAGTAGTATTCGAGGGACAGATACGCAGTATTTT
.,TRBJ1-3,TRBV5-5,.,CASSLGGFANTIYF,TGTGCCAGCAGCTTGGGAGGGTTCGCAAACACCATATATTTT
.,TRBJ2-1,TRBV5-1,.,CASSPGDIYNEQFF,TGCGCCAGCAGCCCCGGGGACATATACAATGAGCAGTTCTTC
.,TRBJ2-1,TRBV28,.,CASSRQVITYNEQFF,TGTGCCAGCAGCCGACAGGTGATAACCTACAATGAGCAGTTCTTC
.,TRBJ2-7,TRBV28,.,CASTGWNKGLEQYF,TGTGCCAGCACCGGCTGGAACAAAGGGCTCGAGCAGTACTTC
TRBD2,TRBJ2-2,TRBV4-1,.,CASGLAGDYTGELFF,TGCGCCAGCGGACTAGCGGGAGATTACACCGGGGAGCTGTTTTTT
.,TRBJ2-5,TRBV6-5,.,CASCKRASETQYF,TGTGCCAGCTGTAAAAGGGCTTCTGAGACCCAGTACTTC
TRBD1,TRBJ2-2,TRBV18,.,CASSTQGVPSNTGELFF,TGTGCCAGCTCAACCCAGGGGGTACCTTCGAACACCGGGGAGCTGTTTTTT
.,TRBJ2-3,TRBV6-5,.,CATRGSSTDTQYF,TGTGCCACCCGGGGGAGTAGCACAGATACGCAGTATTTT
TRBD2,TRBJ2-6,TRBV19,.,CASSIIAGISGANVLTF,TGTGCCAGTAGTATAATAGCGGGTATCTCTGGGGCCAACGTCCTGACTTTC
.,TRBJ1-1,TRBV7-9,few,CASSLGHIMNTEAFF,TGTGCCAGCAGCTTAGGACACATCATGAACACTGAAGCTTTCTTT
.,TRBJ2-1,TRBV9,.,CASSPRDKLYNEQFF,TGTGCCAGCAGCCCCCGGGACAAGCTTTACAATGAGCAGTTCTTC
.,TRBJ2-7,TRBV4-3,.,CASSQGSPGYEQYF,TGCGCCAGCAGCCAAGGGTCCCCGGGCTACGAGCAGTACTTC
TRBD2,TRBJ2-1,TRBV10-3,.,CAISVGGSKNEQFF,TGTGCCATCAGTGTGGGCGGGAGCAAAAATGAGCAGTTCTTC
TRBD1,TRBJ2-2,TRBV5-1,.,CASSPSTGGNTGELFF,TGCGCCAGCAGCCCCTCGACAGGGGGGAACACCGGGGAGCTGTTTTTT
.,TRBJ2-3,TRBV7-6,.,CASSPTGSDTQYF,TGTGCCAGCAGCCCTACAGGGTCCGATACGCAGTATTTT
.,TRBJ1-1,TRBV11-2,.,CASSWGLNTEAFF,TGTGCCAGCAGTTGGGGCCTGAACACTGAAGCTTTCTTT
.,TRBJ2-1,TRBV4-3,.,CASSQEGGRAGPYNEQFF,TGCGCCAGCAGCCAAGAAGGGGGTCGGGCGGGGCCTTACAATGAGCAGTTCTTC
.,TRBJ1-4,TRBV5-6,.,CASSLSQQGYFEKLFF,TGTGCCAGCAGCTTGTCACAACAGGGTTATTTTGAAAAACTGTTTTTT
TRBD2,TRBJ2-1,TRBV28,.,CASRTPRTSGYNEQFF,TGTGCCAGCAGGACCCCCCGGACTAGCGGTTACAATGAGCAGTTCTTC
TRBD1,TRBJ2-7,TRBV5-1,once,CASSIGTGGSYEQYF,TGCGCCAGCAGCATAGGGACAGGGGGTTCCTACGAGCAGTACTTC
.,TRBJ2-3,TRBV2,.,CASGDLADTQYF,TGTGCCAGCGGAGACCTAGCGGATACGCAGTATTTT
.,TRBJ2-5,TRBV9,.,CASSARGETQYF,TGTGCCAGCAGCGCGCGTGGAGAGACCCAGTACTTC